This TCR beta chain emerged from a study of blood T cell repertoires in COVID-19. Study-wide context: Both acute and convalescent COVID-19 samples were obtained from the United States, Italy and Spain.

This CDR3 region has 15 residues. CDR1 and CDR2 (germline): SNHLY, FYNNEI. Original data processing: The authors estimated nucleated cell counts from reference gene primer amplification. The repertoire was sequenced with immunoSEQ multiplex PCR; TCRdb's copy has only in-frame clones and lacks some. The D gene and trimming were derived from the DNA, and the V and J assignments and clone size from that table. The repertoire has 150,000 to 200,000 clones, about 75% of them found once; the top ten carry approximately 26%. Of note for this clone: One junction end does not reproduce the germline sequence, and a read error may be involved.

This chain connects TRBV2 to TRBJ1-4; D not certain. The receptor's source is a woman in her sixties or seventies with acute or convalescent COVID-19. The sample was peripheral blood. The CDR3 DNA follows: TGTGCCAGCAGGGAAGTCGGGCGGGGTAATGAAAAACTGTTTTTT. This sequence encodes CASREVGRGNEKLFF.